These T cell receptor beta chains were read from a single sample in a study of T-cell memory formation after mild COVID-19. TCRdb re-analysed the 5' RACE reads in MiXCR, keeping a single row per CDR3 protein. The table has around 510,000 distinct CDR3 sequences, roughly 22% seen once. The sequencing input was PBMCs or a T cell subset sorted from them (not recorded which). Receptors originate from an adult woman who had mild COVID-19 (a few samples of this study predate the infection). Cell type and time point are not known. Each CDR3 is given with its conserved first and last residue. The order of the fields is V gene, CDR3 protein.

v_call: TRBV6-5; cdr3_aa: CASSRQNQYGYTF
v_call: TRBV5-1; cdr3_aa: CASSLHRENTEAFF
v_call: TRBV24-1; cdr3_aa: CATSDGTEYEQYF
v_call: TRBV7-2; cdr3_aa: CASSLSRTSFNTGELFF
v_call: TRBV30; cdr3_aa: CAWSPEGAGRYTF
v_call: TRBV12-3/TRBV12-4; cdr3_aa: CASSRLAGGTDTQYF
v_call: TRBV7-9; cdr3_aa: CASSPLGQGFGELFF
v_call: TRBV20-1; cdr3_aa: CSAQGDQRVRYEQYF
v_call: TRBV5-5; cdr3_aa: CASSLTRVTDTQYF
v_call: TRBV7-8; cdr3_aa: CASSTSHRGPIEKLFF
v_call: TRBV15; cdr3_aa: CATSTPLAQYF
v_call: TRBV5-4; cdr3_aa: CASSSLAKNTEAFF
v_call: TRBV7-8; cdr3_aa: CASSSEEDNTNTEAFF